The 24 T cell receptor beta chains in this list originate from one sample, sequenced in a study of cytomegalovirus exposure and HLA in healthy donors. PCR amplification relied on 60 Vbeta primers (plus 13 Jbeta primers). Method: immunoSEQ multiplex PCR; TCRdb's copy keeps in-frame clones and lacks some. The sample shows about 130,000 clones, around 85% of them seen only once. Sequencing was carried out using PBMCs. Receptors were obtained from a boy aged 5-17 years in good health and CMV-seronegative.

The chain joins TRBV13 to TRBJ1-1, with a possible D match to TRBD1 (6 bases). The CDR3 extends over 14 amino acids. Trimming took off 4 bases at V and 1 base at J, with 10 bases between the two ends. Germline values: CDR1 PRHDT, CDR2 FYEKMQ (reference sequence). The CDR3 coding sequence is TGTGCCAGCAGCTGGGGGACAAAGAACACTGAAGCTTTCTTT. Its translation: CASSWGTKNTEAFF.

This chain connects TRBV6-5 to TRBJ2-3; possible D gene TRBD2, 6 bases. Deletions cut 6 bases from V and 2 bases from J, with 9 bases between. This CDR3 has 13 residues. Per the germline V gene, CDR1 is MNHEY and CDR2 is SVGAGI. The CDR3 reads CASSRLVTDTQYF. The DNA for the CDR3 is TGTGCCAGCAGCCGACTAGTCACAGATACGCAGTATTTT.

V is TRBV6-6 and J is TRBJ2-7; 11 nucleotides match TRBD2. Germline V gives CDR1 MNHNY, CDR2 SVGAGI (reference sequence). The trim removed 5 bases at V and 2 bases at J, leaving 5 bases unmatched. This CDR3 is built from 15 residues. CDR3 in amino acids: CASSHGTSGTYEQYF. The DNA of the CDR3 is TGTGCCAGCAGTCACGGGACTAGCGGCACCTACGAGCAGTACTTC.

This chain joins TRBV2 and TRBJ2-1, with a tentative D call TRBD2 (6 bases). V lost 6 bases and J 2 bases, leaving 14 bases between the germline ends. The CDR3 has 15 residues. Germline assignment: CDR1 SNHLY and CDR2 FYNNEI. CDR3 amino acids: CASRAGTWTYNEQFF. The DNA of the CDR3 is TGTGCCAGCAGGGCCGGGACTTGGACCTACAATGAGCAGTTCTTC.

This chain uses TRBV19 with TRBJ2-7, with TRBD1 matching over 8 bases. The CDR3 is 15 amino acids. V was pared by 6 bases and J by 3 bases, with 10 bases of the junction left unmatched. CDR1 is LNHDA and CDR2 is SQIVND in the germline V gene (reference sequence). The CDR3 loop is CASSPPGQAFYEQYF. As DNA, the CDR3 is TGTGCCAGTAGCCCTCCGGGACAGGCTTTCTACGAGCAGTACTTC.

The chain has TRBV9 and TRBJ1-2; D not resolved. V was shortened by 4 bases and J by 0 bases, with 13 bases between the two germline ends. This CDR3 has 15 amino acids. Germline V CDR1 and CDR2: SGDLS, YYNGEE. The CDR3 region is CASSPSGSTNYGYTF. The CDR3 bases are TGTGCCAGCAGCCCCTCGGGATCTACTAACTATGGCTACACCTTC.

The CDR3 protein is CASPRVGTDTQYF. The DNA for the CDR3 is TGTGCCAGCCCCAGGGTGGGGACAGATACGCAGTATTTT. The V gene is TRBV7-8, the J gene TRBJ2-3; D is perhaps TRBD1 (5 bases). The CDR3 extends over 13 amino acids. Germline CDR1 is SGHVS and CDR2 is FQNEAQ. Deletions cut 8 bases from V and 3 bases from J, with 12 bases between.

Comment on this clone: Its ends do not fully match the called genes, so a read error is possible. V usage is TRBV7-9 and J usage is TRBJ1-1; possible D gene TRBD1, 5 bases. This CDR3 spans 12 amino acids. Per germline, CDR1 SEHNR and CDR2 FQNEAQ (reference sequence). CDR3 in amino acids: CSSSRQSPEAFF. The CDR3 nucleotides read TGTTCCAGCAGCCGACAGTCTCCTGAAGCTTTCTTT.

The chain combines TRBV19 with TRBJ1-3; 7 bases align to TRBD1. V lost 6 bases and J lost 0; bases outside the gene matches: 14. CDR1 and CDR2 (germline): LNHDA, SQIVND (reference sequence). The length of the CDR3 is 18 residues. CDR3 residues: CASSPDREDSPSGNTIYF. DNA of the CDR3: TGTGCCAGTAGCCCTGACAGGGAGGATAGTCCCTCTGGAAACACCATATATTTT.

The chain couples TRBV6-4 to TRBJ1-2, with 8 nucleotides matching TRBD1. This CDR3 contains 14 residues. Trimming took 3 bases from V and 8 from J; bases not matched to a gene: 8. The germline CDR1 and CDR2 sequences are MRHNA and SNTAGT. CDR3 sequence: CASSDDDRGSGYTF. The CDR3 bases are TGTGCCAGCAGTGATGACGACAGGGGAAGCGGCTACACCTTC.

The CDR3: CASSPRLAWHEQFF. In DNA form, the CDR3 reads TGTGCCAGCAGCCCTCGACTAGCTTGGCATGAGCAGTTCTTC. The chain recombines TRBV9 with TRBJ2-1; TRBD2 matches at 7 bases. This CDR3 region has 14 residues. Trimming cost V 4 bases and J 8 bases; bases outside gene matches: 9. Germline V gene data show CDR1 as SGDLS and CDR2 as YYNGEE.

The chain is built from TRBV9 and TRBJ1-4; 12 bases match TRBD1. The CDR3 loop spans 16 amino acids. Germline V gene sequence: CDR1 SGDLS, CDR2 YYNGEE. V was pared by 3 bases and J by 10 bases, with 10 bases of the junction left unmatched. The CDR3 DNA is TGTGCCAGCAGCGCAGGATCCGGGACAGGGGGCGGAAAACTGTTTTTT. It encodes CASSAGSGTGGGKLFF.

V usage is TRBV6-6 and J usage is TRBJ2-5; TRBD2 aligns across 7 bases. CDR1 MNHNY and CDR2 SVGAGI come from the germline V gene (reference sequence). The CDR3 has 14 amino acids. Trimming cost V 3 bases and J 5 bases; bases outside gene matches: 6. DNA for the CDR3: TGTGCCAGCAGTTATGGGGGGGAGGCGGAGACCCAGTACTTC. It specifies CASSYGGEAETQYF.

V is TRBV6-6 and J is TRBJ1-2, with D possibly TRBD1 on 6 matching bases. V lost 10 bases and J 5 bases, leaving 11 bases between the germline ends. The CDR3 has 11 residues. Germline CDR1 and CDR2: MNHNY and SVGAGI (reference sequence). CDR3 residues: CAIGTYYGYTF. For the CDR3, the DNA is TGTGCCATTGGGACATATTATGGCTACACCTTC.

The genes are TRBV5-4 and TRBJ2-3; 8 positions match TRBD1. This CDR3 comprises 16 residues. Trimming removed 5 bases from V and 4 bases from J; junction bases left unmatched: 12. The germline gives CDR1 SGHNT, CDR2 YYREEE (reference sequence). Here the CDR3 reads CASSSGQGGFADTQYF. For the CDR3, the DNA is TGTGCCAGCAGTTCCGGACAGGGCGGTTTTGCAGATACGCAGTATTTT.

The chain joins TRBV27 to TRBJ2-7, with 7 bases that match TRBD1. With V trimmed by 2 bases and J by 6 bases, 1 base remained unmatched. The germline V gene has CDR1 MNHEY and CDR2 SMNVEV (reference sequence). This CDR3 region has 12 residues. The CDR3, as DNA: TGTGCCAGCAGTTTAGCAGGGGGCGAGCAGTACTTC. Translated: CASSLAGGEQYF.

The chain has TRBV9 and TRBJ2-7; D may be TRBD2 (5 bases). This CDR3 has 13 amino acids. V was trimmed by 3 bases and J by 7 bases, leaving 14 bases between them. Per germline, CDR1 SGDLS and CDR2 YYNGEE. This CDR3 is CASSAPGPGEQYF. The CDR3 DNA reads TGTGCCAGCAGCGCACCGGGTCCGGGAGAGCAGTACTTC.

The chain is built from TRBV9 and TRBJ1-1; 9 nucleotides line up with TRBD1. CDR3 size: 15 residues. Trimming at V came to 0 bases and at J to 1 base, leaving 1 base not matched to a gene. Germline V gene sequence: CDR1 SGDLS, CDR2 YYNGEE. CDR3 coding DNA: TGTGCCAGCAGCGTAGTGGGACAGGGGAACACTGAAGCTTTCTTT. It codes for CASSVVGQGNTEAFF. Using reference TRBV9 and TRBJ1-1 for the parts outside the CDR3, the full variable domain is DSGVTQTPKHLITATGQRVTLRCSPRSGDLSVYWYQQSLDQGLQFLIQYYNGEERAKGNILERFSAQQFPDLHSELNLSSLELGDSALYFCASSVVGQGNTEAFFGQGTRLTVV.

The chain is built from TRBV5-5 and TRBJ2-2; weak D call: TRBD1 (6 bases). CDR3 size: 14 residues. Trimming shortened V by 4 bases and J by 4 bases, and 11 bases separated the two germline ends. Germline values: CDR1 SGHKS, CDR2 YYEKEE (reference sequence). CDR3 region: CASSPQGFTGELFF. Written as DNA, the CDR3 is TGTGCCAGCAGCCCACAGGGTTTCACCGGGGAGCTGTTTTTT.

This chain joins TRBV20-1 and TRBJ2-7, with 7 bases matching TRBD2. Per the germline V gene, CDR1 is DFQATT and CDR2 is SNEGSKA (reference sequence). This CDR3 is built from 11 residues. The V gene end was trimmed by 3 bases and the J gene end by 13 bases; junction bases not matched to a gene: 9. CDR3 sequence (DNA): TGCAGTGCTAGGGGAGGGAATGTTTTTTACTTC. Translating it yields CSARGGNVFYF.

The chain has TRBV7-3 and TRBJ2-1; TRBD1 aligns across 7 bases. Germline loops: CDR1 SGHTA, CDR2 FQGTGA. The CDR3 spans 15 residues. V lost 6 bases, J lost 0 bases, and 5 bases stayed unmatched. CDR3 protein: CASSPDRASYNEQFF. CDR3 bases: TGTGCCAGCAGTCCAGACAGGGCCTCCTACAATGAGCAGTTCTTC.

V usage is TRBV5-4 and J usage is TRBJ2-3; 12 bases fit TRBD2. Germline CDR1 and CDR2: SGHNT and YYREEE (reference sequence). Trimming cost V 4 bases and J 3 bases; bases outside gene matches: 6. The CDR3 has 16 amino acids. CDR3 protein: CASSTGLAGTTDTQYF. The CDR3 coding sequence is TGTGCCAGCAGCACCGGACTAGCGGGGACAACAGATACGCAGTATTTT.

This rearrangement joins TRBV7-8 to TRBJ2-1; TRBD2 agrees at 10 bases. Germline V gene sequence: CDR1 SGHVS, CDR2 FQNEAQ. With 1 base clipped from V and 5 bases from J, the junction kept 5 bases outside the gene matches. The CDR3 covers 16 residues. The CDR3 DNA reads TGTGCCAGCAGCTTAGTTTCTAGCGGGAGCCACAATGAGCAGTTCTTC. Its protein product is CASSLVSSGSHNEQFF.

In the case of this clone: Additional DNA sequences in this sample encode the identical CDR3. The rearrangement uses TRBV6-1 and TRBJ1-1; no definite D call. V was clipped by 5 bases and J by 1 base, with 2 bases between them. The CDR3 extends over 11 amino acids. Per the germline V gene, CDR1 is MNHNS and CDR2 is SASEGT. CDR3 amino acids: CASSRNTEAFF. CDR3 bases: TGTGCCAGCAGTCGGAACACTGAAGCTTTCTTT.